This passage covers 21 T cell receptor beta chains from one sample sequenced in a study of early T cells in non-severe SARS-CoV-2 infection. TCRdb re-analysed the 5' RACE reads in MiXCR, keeping a single row per CDR3 protein. Of about 50,000 distinct CDR3 sequences listed, around a tenth are singletons. Specimen: whole blood. The receptors were sampled from an adult who was a healthcare worker with PCR-confirmed SARS-CoV-2 infection or an uninfected control (not recorded which).

This clonotype was counted many times. V is TRBV4-1 and J is TRBJ2-4; 7 bases are a match to TRBD2. This CDR3 comprises 20 residues. V shed 4 bases and J 0 bases; nucleotides not matched to a gene: 18. In germline, CDR1 is MGHRA, CDR2 YSYEKL. CDR3 coding DNA: TGCGCCAGCAGCCGCGAGACTCGAAACCTAGCGGAGCTAGCCAAAAACATTCAGTACTTC. It specifies CASSRETRNLAELAKNIQYF.

V is TRBV6-5 and J is TRBJ2-5; the D is unclear. Germline V gene lookup returns CDR1 MNHEY and CDR2 SVGAGI. The length of the CDR3 is 14 residues. V lost 5 bases and J lost 0, with 10 bases in between. CDR3 DNA: TGTGCCAGCAGTGACGGACGGAACCAAGAGACCCAGTACTTC. Encoded protein: CASSDGRNQETQYF.

This clonotype came up many times. The chain is built from TRBV7-2 and TRBJ1-2; D ambiguous. The V and J ends lost 5 bases and 5 bases respectively, with 9 bases between them. The germline V gene encodes CDR1 SGHTA and CDR2 FQGNSA. The CDR3 spans 12 residues. In nucleotides, the CDR3 is TGTGCCAGCAGCCCCGACTGGTATGGCTACACCTTC. This sequence encodes CASSPDWYGYTF.

Many counts were recorded for this clonotype. The gene calls are TRBV7-2 and TRBJ2-2; D is uncertain. The V end was cut by 1 base, the J end by 0 bases, with 3 bases between. The germline gives CDR1 SGHTA, CDR2 FQGNSA. The CDR3 is 14 amino acids. CDR3 bases: TGTGCCAGCAGCTTAGAGACGAACACCGGGGAGCTGTTTTTT. Translated: CASSLETNTGELFF.

V gene TRBV7-9 combines with J gene TRBJ2-2, with D possibly being TRBD1 (6 bases). The CDR3 sequence is 16 residues long. V lost 4 bases, J lost 2 bases, and 14 bases lay in between. Germline-derived CDR1 and CDR2 are SEHNR and FQNEAQ (reference sequence). This chain's CDR3 is CASSYDGQTNTGELFF. DNA for the CDR3: TGTGCCAGCAGCTATGACGGACAGACAAACACCGGGGAGCTGTTTTTT.

This clonotype was seen repeatedly, ten times or more. The chain recombines TRBV6-1 with TRBJ1-5; 7 bases match TRBD1. V gave up 4 bases and J gave up 6 bases; unmatched junction bases: 6. The CDR3 has 14 amino acids. Germline V gene lookup returns CDR1 MNHNS and CDR2 SASEGT. This CDR3 is CASSADRVGQPQHF. The CDR3 coding sequence is TGTGCCAGCAGTGCCGACAGGGTTGGTCAGCCCCAGCATTTT.

Ten or more counts support this clonotype. This chain connects TRBV20-1 to TRBJ2-3; TRBD2 aligns across 12 bases. The CDR3 runs to 18 residues. Trimming at V came to 4 bases and at J to 2 bases, leaving 13 bases not matched to a gene. Germline CDR1 reads DFQATT; CDR2 reads SNEGSKA (reference sequence). The CDR3 region has the DNA TGCAGTGCTAACCTCATCCCCCTAGCGGGAGGGAACACAGATACGCAGTATTTT. Translating it yields CSANLIPLAGGNTDTQYF.

This clonotype showed up many times. J is TRBJ2-2 and V is TRBV3-1; D is possibly TRBD1 (5 bases). The CDR3 spans 13 residues. The V gene's germline CDR1 is LGHDT and CDR2 YNNKEL (reference sequence). Trimming stripped 6 bases from V and 4 bases from J, with 9 bases between. The CDR3 region is CASRSTGTGELFF. In DNA, the CDR3 is TGTGCCAGCAGGTCCACAGGCACCGGGGAGCTGTTTTTT. Full variable domain (remainder filled in from reference TRBV3-1 and TRBJ2-2): DTAVSQTPKYLVTQMGNDKSIKCEQNLGHDTMYWYKQDSKKFLKIMFSYNNKELIINETVPNRFSPKSPDKAHLNLHINSLELGDSAVYFCASRSTGTGELFFGEGSRLTVL.

This clonotype showed up many times. V usage is TRBV27 and J usage is TRBJ1-6, with 7 bases fitting TRBD1. This CDR3 contains 15 residues. Germline V gene lookup returns CDR1 MNHEY and CDR2 SMNVEV (reference sequence). With 7 bases clipped from V and 5 bases from J, the junction kept 8 bases outside the gene matches. The CDR3 bases are TGTGCCAGCAAATCAGGGGGTTCCCATAATTCACCCCTCCACTTT. This sequence encodes CASKSGGSHNSPLHF.

This clonotype was seen at least ten times. The chain's CDR3 is CASRTGLAGVNEQFF. The CDR3 DNA follows: TGTGCCAGCAGAACGGGACTAGCGGGAGTGAATGAGCAGTTCTTC. The chain carries TRBV7-2 and TRBJ2-1, with 14 bases that match TRBD2. CDR1 and CDR2 (germline): SGHTA, FQGNSA. The J segment lost 7 bases and the V segment lost 6 bases, leaving 5 bases of the junction unmatched. This CDR3 spans 15 amino acids.

This clonotype was seen at least ten times. The rearrangement links TRBV10-3 to TRBJ1-3; D unclear. CDR3 size: 14 residues. Looked up from germline, CDR1 is ENHRY and CDR2 is SYGVKD. V was pared by 3 bases and J by 2 bases, with 8 bases between. CDR3 DNA: TGTGCCATCAGTGAATCGGGTACTGGAAACACCATATATTTT. It specifies CAISESGTGNTIYF.

This clonotype was picked up a small number of times. The V and J genes are TRBV28 and TRBJ1-1; D remains unclear. Germline lookup yields CDR1 MDHEN and CDR2 SYDVKM. This CDR3 has 13 amino acids. The V end was cut by 3 bases, the J end by 1 base, with 6 bases between. CDR3: CASSFVGNTEAFF. The CDR3 nucleotides are TGTGCCAGCAGTTTCGTGGGGAACACTGAAGCTTTCTTT.

This clonotype appeared many times. V usage is TRBV4-1 and J usage is TRBJ2-1, with D unresolved. Germline V gene sequence: CDR1 MGHRA, CDR2 YSYEKL. CDR3 length: 16 residues. The V end lost 1 base, the J end lost 8 bases, and 18 bases lay between the germline ends. CDR3 nucleotides: TGCGCCAGCAGCCAAGTGGTTAGCTCCTCCGGCTATGAGCAGTTCTTC. It encodes CASSQVVSSSGYEQFF.

This clonotype occurred a few times. This sequence joins TRBV7-7 and TRBJ2-3, with D possibly called TRBD1 or TRBD2 (6 bases each). Between the trimmed V and J ends, which lost 4 bases and 6 bases, there was a span of 11 bases. CDR1 and CDR2 from the germline V gene are SSHAT and FNYEAQ (reference sequence). CDR3 size: 13 residues. In DNA, the CDR3 is TGTGCCAGCAGCTCTGGGGGGCTGGATACGCAGTATTTT. It encodes CASSSGGLDTQYF.

This clonotype was observed many times. This sequence joins TRBV2 and TRBJ2-7; TRBD2 might be the D (5 bases). The CDR3 totals 11 residues. Per germline, CDR1 SNHLY and CDR2 FYNNEI. Deletions cut 8 bases from V and 3 bases from J, with 8 bases between. For the CDR3, the DNA is TGTGCCAGCGGACGGGACTACGAGCAGTACTTC. It codes for CASGRDYEQYF. Using reference TRBV2 and TRBJ2-7 for the parts outside the CDR3, the full variable domain is EPEVTQTPSHQVTQMGQEVILRCVPISNHLYFYWYRQILGQKVEFLVSFYNNEISEKSEIFDDQFSVERPDGSNFTLKIRSTKLEDSAMYFCASGRDYEQYFGPGTRLTVT.

This clonotype was detected many times. DNA for the CDR3: TGCAGTGCTAGTTTCGCTAGCGGGAGAGGAGATACGCAGTATTTT. Protein: CSASFASGRGDTQYF. This sequence joins TRBV20-1 and TRBJ2-3; 10 bases agree with TRBD2. This CDR3 has 15 residues. Germline V gene lookup returns CDR1 DFQATT and CDR2 SNEGSKA (reference sequence). After removal of 3 bases from V and 5 bases from J, the junction contained 8 bases not matched to a gene.

This clonotype was recorded a few times. The CDR3 loop reads CASSPRQGANTEAFF. The CDR3 coding sequence is TGTGCCAGCTCGCCCAGACAGGGGGCAAACACTGAAGCTTTCTTT. The chain recombines TRBV18 with TRBJ1-1; 10 positions agree with TRBD1. Germline V gene data show CDR1 as KGHSH and CDR2 as LQKENI. With 6 bases clipped from V and 2 bases from J, the junction kept 6 bases outside the gene matches. This CDR3 comprises 15 residues. Together with reference TRBV18 and TRBJ1-1, the CDR3 gives the full variable domain: NAGVMQNPRHLVRRRGQEARLRCSPMKGHSHVYWYRQLPEEGLKFMVYLQKENIIDESGMPKERFSAEFPKEGPSILRIQQVVRGDSAAYFCASSPRQGANTEAFFGQGTRLTVV.

In its sample, this clonotype ranks as medium-sized. This chain joins TRBV12-3 or TRBV12-4 and TRBJ2-7; D gene unclear. The CDR3 runs 12 residues. With 4 bases removed from V and 0 bases from J, the gap between germline ends came to 4 bases. CDR3 loop: CASSSPSYEQYF. The CDR3 bases are TGTGCCAGCAGTTCACCCTCCTACGAGCAGTACTTC.

This chain joins TRBV5-1 and TRBJ1-6; D is uncertain. The CDR3 length is 14 residues. Germline assignment: CDR1 SGHRS and CDR2 YFSETQ. Trimming left V 4 bases short and J 5 bases short, with 10 bases between. The CDR3 nucleotides are TGCGCCAGCAGCACCGATGGGAATAATTCACCCCTCCACTTT. Its protein product is CASSTDGNNSPLHF.

There are a few counts of this clonotype. The chain couples TRBV14 to TRBJ1-2; no clear D. Germline loops: CDR1 SGHDN, CDR2 FVKESK. The CDR3 loop spans 14 amino acids. The V end was cut by 4 bases, the J end by 2 bases, with 11 bases between. For the CDR3, the DNA is TGTGCCAGCAGCCGTGATTCAGACAACTATGGCTACACCTTC. Translating it yields CASSRDSDNYGYTF.

This clonotype was recorded many times. This chain links TRBV4-2 with TRBJ2-7; TRBD2 agrees at 8 bases. Looked up from germline, CDR1 is LGHNA and CDR2 is YNFKEQ. With 5 bases clipped from V and 0 bases from J, the junction kept 6 bases outside the gene matches. The CDR3 contains 15 residues. CDR3: CASSFQTSASYEQYF. CDR3 in DNA: TGTGCCAGCAGCTTCCAGACTAGCGCCTCCTACGAGCAGTACTTC.